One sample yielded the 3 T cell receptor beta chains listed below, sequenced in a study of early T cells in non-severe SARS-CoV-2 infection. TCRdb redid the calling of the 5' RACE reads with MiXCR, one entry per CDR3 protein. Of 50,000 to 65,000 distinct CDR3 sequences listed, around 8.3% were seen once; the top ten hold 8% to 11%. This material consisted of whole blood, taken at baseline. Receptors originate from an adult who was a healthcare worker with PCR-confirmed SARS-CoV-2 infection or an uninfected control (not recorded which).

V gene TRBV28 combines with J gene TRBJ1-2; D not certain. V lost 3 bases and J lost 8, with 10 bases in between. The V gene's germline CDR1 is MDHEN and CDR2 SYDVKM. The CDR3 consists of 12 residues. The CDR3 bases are TGTGCCAGCAGTTTCGGGGATCAAGGCTACACCTTC. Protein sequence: CASSFGDQGYTF.

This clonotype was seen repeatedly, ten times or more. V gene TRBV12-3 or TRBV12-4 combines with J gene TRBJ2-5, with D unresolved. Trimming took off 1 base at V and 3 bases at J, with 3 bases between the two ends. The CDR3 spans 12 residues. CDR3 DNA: TGTGCCAGCAGTTTAGTGAAAGAGACCCAGTACTTC. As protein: CASSLVKETQYF.

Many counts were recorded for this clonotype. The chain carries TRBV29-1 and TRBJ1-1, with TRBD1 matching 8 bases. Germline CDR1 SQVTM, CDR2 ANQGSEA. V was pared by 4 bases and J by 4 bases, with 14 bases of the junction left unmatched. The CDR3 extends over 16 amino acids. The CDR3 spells CSVVGPGGRVVTEAFF. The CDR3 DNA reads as TGCAGCGTTGTTGGGCCAGGGGGCCGAGTCGTCACTGAAGCTTTCTTT.